This T cell receptor beta chain was recovered during a study of graft-versus-host responses after intestinal transplantation. With respect to this clone: What it recognizes is unknown.

Germline values: CDR1 GTSNPN, CDR2 SVGIG (reference sequence). The CDR3 runs to 13 residues. V lost 1 base and J lost 4; bases outside the gene matches: 1. Sequencing used immunoSEQ multiplex PCR; TCRdb keeps in-frame clones, though not all of them. Of around 45,000 clones listed, roughly 91% were seen once; the top ten hold roughly 2.5%. The receptor comes from a human donor who was the organ donor for an intestinal transplant. This specimen consisted of unstimulated CD4+ T cells sorted from spleen or lymph node cells, obtained before transplant. The chain has TRBV30 and TRBJ2-3; the match to TRBD2 covers 8 bases. As DNA, the CDR3 is TGTGCCTGGAGTGCGGGAGGGCCAGATACGCAGTATTTT. It is translated as CAWSAGGPDTQYF.